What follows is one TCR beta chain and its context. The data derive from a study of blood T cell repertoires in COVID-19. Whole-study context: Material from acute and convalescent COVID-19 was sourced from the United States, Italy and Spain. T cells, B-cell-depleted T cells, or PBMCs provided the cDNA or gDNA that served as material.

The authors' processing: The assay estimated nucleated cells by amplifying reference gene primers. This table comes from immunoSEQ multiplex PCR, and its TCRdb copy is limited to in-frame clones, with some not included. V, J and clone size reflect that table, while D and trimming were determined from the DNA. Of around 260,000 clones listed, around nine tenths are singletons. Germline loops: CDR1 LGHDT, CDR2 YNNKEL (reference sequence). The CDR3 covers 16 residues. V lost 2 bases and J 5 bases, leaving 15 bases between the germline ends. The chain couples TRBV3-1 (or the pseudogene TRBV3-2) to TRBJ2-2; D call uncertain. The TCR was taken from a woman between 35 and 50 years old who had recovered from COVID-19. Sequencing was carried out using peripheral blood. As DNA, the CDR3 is TGTGCCAGCAGCCAAAAACCCCAAACGGTAACCGGGGAGCTGTTTTTT. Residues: CASSQKPQTVTGELFF.